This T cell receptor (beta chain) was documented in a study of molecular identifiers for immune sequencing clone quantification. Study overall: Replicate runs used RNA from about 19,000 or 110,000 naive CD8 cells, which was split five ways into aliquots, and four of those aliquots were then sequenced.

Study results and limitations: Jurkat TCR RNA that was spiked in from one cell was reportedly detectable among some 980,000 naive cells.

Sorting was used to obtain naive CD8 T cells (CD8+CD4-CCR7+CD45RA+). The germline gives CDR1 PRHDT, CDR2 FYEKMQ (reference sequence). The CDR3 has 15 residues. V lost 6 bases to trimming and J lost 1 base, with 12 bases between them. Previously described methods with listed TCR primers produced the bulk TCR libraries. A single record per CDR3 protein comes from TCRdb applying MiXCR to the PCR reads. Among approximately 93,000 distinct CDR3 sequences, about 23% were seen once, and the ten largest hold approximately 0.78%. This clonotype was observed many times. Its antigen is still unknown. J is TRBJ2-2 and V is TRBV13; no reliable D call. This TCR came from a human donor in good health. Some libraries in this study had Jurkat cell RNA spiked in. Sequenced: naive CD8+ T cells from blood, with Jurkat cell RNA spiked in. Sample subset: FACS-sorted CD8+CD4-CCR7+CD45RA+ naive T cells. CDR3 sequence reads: CASRATKENTGELFF. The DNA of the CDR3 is TGTGCCAGCAGAGCCACAAAGGAGAACACCGGGGAGCTGTTTTTT.